One sample yielded the 16 T cell receptor beta chains listed below, sequenced in a study of shared clonotypes between healthy human individuals. This table comes from immunoSEQ multiplex PCR, and its TCRdb copy is limited to in-frame clones, with some not included. The table has about 2.3 million clones, 85% to 95% seen once; the top ten hold roughly 0.36%. Specimen: naive CD4+ T cells from PBMCs. Subset defined: CD45RA+ positively selected. The receptors stem from a man aged 18 to 30 in good health. Some clones in this sample may be carry-over from other donors' samples.

The chain recombines TRBV5-1 with TRBJ1-2, with 8 bases fitting TRBD1. The junction had 9 bases not matched to a gene; V was cut back by 3 bases and J by 5 bases. This CDR3 spans 15 amino acids. The V gene's germline CDR1 is SGHRS and CDR2 YFSETQ. CDR3 DNA: TGCGCCAGCAGCTCCCAGGACAGGGAGGGGTATGGCTACACCTTC. As protein: CASSSQDREGYGYTF.

V gene TRBV29-1 combines with J gene TRBJ2-2; TRBD1 might be the D (6 bases). The CDR3 consists of 14 residues. Germline values: CDR1 SQVTM, CDR2 ANQGSEA. The V and J ends lost 5 bases and 2 bases respectively, with 12 bases between them. CDR3 region: CSVKPGANTGELFF. Written as DNA, the CDR3 is TGCAGCGTTAAGCCAGGGGCTAACACCGGGGAGCTGTTTTTT.

The genes are TRBV6-1 and TRBJ1-4, with D unresolved. Germline-derived CDR1 and CDR2 are MNHNS and SASEGT. Trimming removed 7 bases at V and 11 bases at J, with 23 bases between. This CDR3 spans 15 amino acids. The CDR3 sequence is CASTLWARADRKLFF. In DNA form, the CDR3 reads TGTGCCAGCACCTTATGGGCTAGGGCTGATCGGAAACTGTTTTTT.

The CDR3 DNA sequence: TGTGCCAGCAGCCCTATAGGGGTAGCTGACTATGGCTACACCTTC. As protein: CASSPIGVADYGYTF. V is TRBV9 and J is TRBJ1-2, with D perhaps matching TRBD1 (5 bases). The germline CDR1 and CDR2 sequences are SGDLS and YYNGEE. V lost 4 bases to trimming and J lost 3 bases, with 16 bases between them. The CDR3 loop spans 15 amino acids.

J is TRBJ1-1 and V is TRBV11-2, with a weak D call TRBD1 (6 bases). Germline-derived CDR1 and CDR2 are SGHAT and FQNNGV. V was pared by 3 bases and J by 1 base, with 12 bases between. This CDR3 spans 15 amino acids. The CDR3, as DNA: TGTGCCAGCAGCTTCAGAACAGGGTGGAACACTGAAGCTTTCTTT. Translation: CASSFRTGWNTEAFF.

The rearrangement uses TRBV30 and TRBJ1-3; D not resolved. The CDR3 runs to 14 residues. Germline V gene data show CDR1 as GTSNPN and CDR2 as SVGIG (reference sequence). The V and J ends lost 3 bases and 7 bases respectively, with 16 bases between them. The CDR3 sequence: CAWRPMASFNTIYF. CDR3 nucleotide sequence: TGTGCCTGGAGACCCATGGCGTCGTTCAACACCATATATTTT.

V is TRBV18 and J is TRBJ1-2; TRBD1 matches at 7 bases. CDR1 and CDR2 (germline): KGHSH, LQKENI. J was trimmed by 3 bases and V by 5 bases; bases with no gene match: 6. The CDR3 covers 14 residues. This CDR3 reads CASSRTGLDYGYTF. The CDR3 nucleotides are TGTGCCAGCTCAAGGACAGGTCTCGACTATGGCTACACCTTC.

V is TRBV6-4 and J is TRBJ2-7; 10 bases agree with TRBD2. There are 13 residues in the CDR3. From germline, CDR1 is MRHNA and CDR2 SNTAGT. The V gene end was trimmed by 0 bases and the J gene end by 7 bases; junction bases not matched to a gene: 0. In DNA form, the CDR3 reads TGTGCCAGCAGTGACTCAGCGGGGGGGGAGCAGTACTTC. This translates into CASSDSAGGEQYF.

This sequence joins TRBV5-1 and TRBJ2-1; 7 bases agree with TRBD1. CDR1 is SGHRS, CDR2 YFSETQ, per germline. The V segment lost 2 bases and the J segment 6 bases; nucleotides outside the gene matches: 8. This CDR3 comprises 15 residues. Written as DNA, the CDR3 is TGCGCCAGCAGCTTTACAGGGGTACAGGGCAATGAGCAGTTCTTC. Residues: CASSFTGVQGNEQFF.

The rearrangement links TRBV4-3 to TRBJ2-3; 8 nucleotides match TRBD1. J lost 3 bases, V lost 4 bases, and 12 bases had no gene match. Germline V gene lookup returns CDR1 LGHNA and CDR2 YSLEER. There are 17 residues in the CDR3. CDR3 in amino acids: CASSLKGRQGRTDTQYF. The CDR3 DNA sequence: TGCGCCAGCAGCCTAAAAGGGAGACAGGGGAGGACAGATACGCAGTATTTT.

This clone turned up a few times. The same CDR3 can be traced to other DNA sequences in this sample. J is TRBJ2-5 and V is TRBV28; D remains ambiguous. Germline loops: CDR1 MDHEN, CDR2 SYDVKM. This CDR3 contains 13 residues. V was cut by 3 bases and J by 2 bases, with 7 bases left in between. In nucleotides, the CDR3 is TGTGCCAGCAGTTTGCGGCGACAAGAGACCCAGTACTTC. Translated, it gives CASSLRRQETQYF.

This clone was observed a single time. V is TRBV18 and J is TRBJ2-7; D is perhaps TRBD2 (5 bases). Germline-derived CDR1 and CDR2 are KGHSH and LQKENI. V was trimmed by 4 bases and J by 3 bases, leaving 10 bases between them. The CDR3 is 13 residues long. CDR3 in DNA: TGTGCCAGCTCACAGGGAGCTAGCTACGAGCAGTACTTC. It yields the protein CASSQGASYEQYF.

The sample holds a few counts of this clone. J is TRBJ2-1 and V is TRBV5-1, with TRBD2 as a possible D gene (5 bases). CDR1 is SGHRS, CDR2 YFSETQ, per germline. This CDR3 has 13 residues. The V end was cut by 3 bases, the J end by 5 bases, with 9 bases between. The CDR3 here is CASSSGLDNEQFF. The CDR3 coding sequence is TGCGCCAGCAGCTCTGGACTGGACAATGAGCAGTTCTTC.

The V and J genes are TRBV28 and TRBJ2-7; D gene uncertain. This CDR3 is built from 11 residues. Trimming left V 6 bases short and J 6 bases short, with 9 bases between. CDR1 MDHEN and CDR2 SYDVKM come from the germline V gene. CDR3 loop: CASRSRVEQYF. The CDR3 DNA reads as TGTGCCAGCAGGTCCCGGGTCGAGCAGTACTTC. The whole variable domain, remainder taken from reference TRBV28 and TRBJ2-7, is DVKVTQSSRYLVKRTGEKVFLECVQDMDHENMFWYRQDPGLGLRLIYFSYDVKMKEKGDIPEGYSVSREKKERFSLILESASTNQTSMYLCASRSRVEQYFGPGTRLTVT.

The V and J genes are TRBV7-2 and TRBJ2-5, with D possibly matching TRBD1 (5 bases). V shed 5 bases and J shed 5 bases, with 15 bases lying between them. Germline-derived CDR1 and CDR2 are SGHTA and FQGNSA. The CDR3 consists of 14 residues. The CDR3 region has the DNA TGTGCCAGCAGCGGGGCAGGGATCGAGGAGACCCAGTACTTC. As protein: CASSGAGIEETQYF.

This clone appeared once. The chain is built from TRBV29-1 and TRBJ1-1; D uncertain. The CDR3 contains 13 residues. V shed 6 bases and J shed 4 bases, with 15 bases lying between them. The V gene's germline CDR1 is SQVTM and CDR2 ANQGSEA. The CDR3 loop reads CSVPGRLFTEAFF. DNA for the CDR3: TGCAGCGTACCAGGCCGGTTGTTCACTGAAGCTTTCTTT. The full variable domain, its missing parts supplied by reference TRBV29-1 and TRBJ1-1, is SAVISQKPSRDICQRGTSLTIQCQVDSQVTMMFWYRQQPGQSLTLIATANQGSEATYESGFVIDKFPISRPNLTFSTLTVSNMSPEDSSIYLCSVPGRLFTEAFFGQGTRLTVV.